This record looks at one TCR beta chain sequence and its context. The data are from a study of blood T cell repertoires in COVID-19. At the level of the study: Acute-phase and convalescent COVID-19 samples originated in the United States, Italy and Spain.

Trimming shortened V by 5 bases and J by 3 bases, and 15 bases separated the two germline ends. In germline, CDR1 is LNHNV, CDR2 YYDKDF (reference sequence). This CDR3 has 15 residues. Per the authors' pipeline: Estimated nucleated cell counts came from reference gene primer amplification. TCRdb's table, derived via immunoSEQ multiplex PCR, lists solely in-frame clones and lacks some. V and J calls and clone size come straight from that table; D and trimming were deduced from the DNA. This sample has about 110,000 clones, with roughly two thirds found just once. The chain uses TRBV15 and TRBJ2-3; D not resolved. The sequenced sample was peripheral blood. The clonotype comes from a man older than 75 with acute or convalescent COVID-19. Here the CDR3 reads CATSFRFVGTDTQYF. The CDR3 DNA is TGTGCCACCAGCTTCCGTTTTGTCGGGACAGATACGCAGTATTTT.